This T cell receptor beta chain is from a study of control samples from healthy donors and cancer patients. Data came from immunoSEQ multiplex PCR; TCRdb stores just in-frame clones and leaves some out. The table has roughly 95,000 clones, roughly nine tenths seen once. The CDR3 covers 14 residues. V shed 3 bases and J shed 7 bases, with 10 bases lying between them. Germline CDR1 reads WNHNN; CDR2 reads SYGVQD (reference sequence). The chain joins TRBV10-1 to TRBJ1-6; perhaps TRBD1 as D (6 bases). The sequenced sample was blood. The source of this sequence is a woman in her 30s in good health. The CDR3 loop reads CASSEQGGNSPLHF. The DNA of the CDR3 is TGCGCCAGCAGTGAACAGGGAGGAAATTCACCCCTCCACTTT.